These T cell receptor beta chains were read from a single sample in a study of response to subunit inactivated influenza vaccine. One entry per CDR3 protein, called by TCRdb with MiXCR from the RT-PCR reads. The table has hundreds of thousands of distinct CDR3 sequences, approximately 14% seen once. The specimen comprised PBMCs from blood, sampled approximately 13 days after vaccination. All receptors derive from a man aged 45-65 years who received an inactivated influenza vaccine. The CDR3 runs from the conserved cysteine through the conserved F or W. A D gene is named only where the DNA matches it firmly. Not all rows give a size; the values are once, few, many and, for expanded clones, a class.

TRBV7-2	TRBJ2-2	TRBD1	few	TGTGCCAGCAGCGGATCCGGGACAGGGGTTATGGCCGGGGAGCTGTTTTTT	CASSGSGTGVMAGELFF
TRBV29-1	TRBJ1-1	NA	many	TGCAGCGTTATGAACACTGAAGCTTTCTTT	CSVMNTEAFF
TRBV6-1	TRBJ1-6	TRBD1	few	TGTGCCAGCAGAGTCAGGGGGAATTCACCCCTCCACTTT	CASRVRGNSPLHF
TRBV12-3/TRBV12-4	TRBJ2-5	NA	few	TGTGCCGCGGGACCCAACCAAGAGACCCAGTACTTC	CAAGPNQETQYF
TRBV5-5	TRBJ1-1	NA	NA	TGTGCCAGCAGCTCAGGGGATAGCACTGAAGCTTTCTTT	CASSSGDSTEAFF
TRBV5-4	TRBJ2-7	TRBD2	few	TGTGCCAGCAGCGCCGGGAGGCGCTACGAGCAGTACTTC	CASSAGRRYEQYF
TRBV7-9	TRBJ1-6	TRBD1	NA	TGTGCCAGCAGCTTAACCAACAGGGGACGCTACGATTCACCCCTCCACTTT	CASSLTNRGRYDSPLHF
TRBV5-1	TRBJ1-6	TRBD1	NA	TGCGCCAGCAGCTTGGCCGGACAGGGGTATTCACCCCTCCACTTT	CASSLAGQGYSPLHF
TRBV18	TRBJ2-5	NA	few	TGTGCCAGCTCACCGGGTTTGTGGGGGAGCGAGACCCAGTACTTC	CASSPGLWGSETQYF
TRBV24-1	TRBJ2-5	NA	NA	TGTGCCACCAGTGATCCCCTAGGGATTCAAGAGACCCAGTACTTC	CATSDPLGIQETQYF
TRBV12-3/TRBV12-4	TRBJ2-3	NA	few	TGTGCCAGCAGCTTGTTCAGGGGCACAGATACGCAGTATTTT	CASSLFRGTDTQYF
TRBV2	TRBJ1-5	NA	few	TGTGCCAGCAGGATCGAGGGGGGGGGAATTAGCAATCAGCCCCAGCATTTT	CASRIEGGGISNQPQHF
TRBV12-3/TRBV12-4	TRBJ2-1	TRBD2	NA	TGTGCCAGCAGTTTAGGGACTAGCGGGGGGAACAATGAGCAGTTCTTC	CASSLGTSGGNNEQFF
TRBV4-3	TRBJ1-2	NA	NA	TGCGCCAGCAGCCAAATTAAAGGAAGCTTTTATTACACCTTC	CASSQIKGSFYYTF
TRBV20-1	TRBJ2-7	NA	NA	TGCAGTGCTAGAGATTCGGCAGTTTACGAGCAGTACTTC	CSARDSAVYEQYF
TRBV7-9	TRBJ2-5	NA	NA	TGTGCCAGCAGCTCATGGACGGGACAAGAGACCCAGTACTTC	CASSSWTGQETQYF
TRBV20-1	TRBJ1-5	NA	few	TGCAGTGCTAGAGGAGGGGATGGTCAGCCCCAGCATTTT	CSARGGDGQPQHF
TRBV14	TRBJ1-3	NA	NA	TGTGCCAGCAGCCTTTTCCCGGGAGGCACCATATATTTT	CASSLFPGGTIYF
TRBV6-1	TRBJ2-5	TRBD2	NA	TGTGCCAGCAGTGTTAGCGGGAGGGCCCGGGAGACCCAGTACTTC	CASSVSGRARETQYF
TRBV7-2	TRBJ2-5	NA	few	TGTGCCAGCAGCCCGGGAGCGGGGACCCAGTACTTC	CASSPGAGTQYF
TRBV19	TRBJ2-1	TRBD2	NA	TGTGCCAGTAGTATTACGGGGGGAACCTACAATGAGCAGTTCTTC	CASSITGGTYNEQFF
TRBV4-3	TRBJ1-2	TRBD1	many	TGCGCCAGCAGCCAAGATCTAGCAGGGGGCAATGGCTACACCTTC	CASSQDLAGGNGYTF
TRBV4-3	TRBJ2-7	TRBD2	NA	TGCGCCAGCAGCCAAGGATCGCTAGCGGGTGCCTACGAGCAGTACTTC	CASSQGSLAGAYEQYF
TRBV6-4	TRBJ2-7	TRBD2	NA	TGTGCCAGCAGGGCCGGACTAGCGGCCTCCTACGAGCAGTACTTC	CASRAGLAASYEQYF
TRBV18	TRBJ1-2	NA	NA	TGTGCCAGCTCACCACCGGCCGGGACGGACGATGGCTACACCTTC	CASSPPAGTDDGYTF
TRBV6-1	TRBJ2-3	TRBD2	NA	TGTGCCAGCAGTGAAAAAGCGGGGGGGCCGGATACGCAGTATTTT	CASSEKAGGPDTQYF
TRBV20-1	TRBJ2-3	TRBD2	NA	TGCAGTGCTAGTGCGGGGACTAGCGGGAGGGCGACAGATACGCAGTATTTT	CSASAGTSGRATDTQYF
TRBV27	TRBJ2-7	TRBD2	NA	TGTGCCAGCAGTCCCAGCGGGGGTTACCCCTACGAGCAGTACTTC	CASSPSGGYPYEQYF
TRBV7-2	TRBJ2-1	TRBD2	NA	TGTGCCAGCAGCTTTCCGGGACTAGCGGGATTCAGGCAGTTCTTC	CASSFPGLAGFRQFF
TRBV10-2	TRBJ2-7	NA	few	TGCGCCAGCAGTGGGGTTTTCCTGGACGTCGGGCTCCAAAGGACGTACGAGCAGTACTTC	CASSGVFLDVGLQRTYEQYF
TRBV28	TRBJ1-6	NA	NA	TGTGCCAGCTTTGGGGGGGCGACCTATAATTCACCCCTCCACTTT	CASFGGATYNSPLHF
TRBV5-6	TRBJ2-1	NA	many	TGTGCCAGCAGCTTGAGCGGACCCAATGAGCAGTTCTTC	CASSLSGPNEQFF
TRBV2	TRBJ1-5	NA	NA	TGTGCCAGCAGTGATGGGCAGCCCCAGCATTTT	CASSDGQPQHF
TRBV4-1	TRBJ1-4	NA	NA	TGCGCCAGCAGCCAAGAGGCACGGAGCCTTGGGAGTGAAAAACTGTTTTTT	CASSQEARSLGSEKLFF
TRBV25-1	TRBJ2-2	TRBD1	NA	TGTGCCAGCAGTGAACAGACAGGGTCGGGGGAGCTGTTTTTT	CASSEQTGSGELFF
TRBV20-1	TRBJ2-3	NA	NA	TGCAGTGCTAGAGATGGGGCAGATACGCAGTATTTT	CSARDGADTQYF
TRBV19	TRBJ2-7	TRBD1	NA	TGTGCCAGTAGTATCGGGACAGGGATGGCCTACGAGCAGTACTTC	CASSIGTGMAYEQYF
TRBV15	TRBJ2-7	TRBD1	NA	TGTGCCACCAGCAAAGACAGGGGGCGAGTCGAGCAGTACTTC	CATSKDRGRVEQYF
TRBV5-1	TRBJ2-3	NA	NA	TGCGCCAGCAGCGATGGGTGGGGCAAATCAGCAGATACGCAGTATTTT	CASSDGWGKSADTQYF
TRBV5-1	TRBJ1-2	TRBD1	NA	TGCGCCAGCAGGCCAGGGGGCCCAAACCCCTATGGCTACACCTTC	CASRPGGPNPYGYTF
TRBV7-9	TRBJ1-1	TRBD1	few	TGTGCCAGCAGCTTACGCGGGACAGGGTGGTCTGGCACTGAAGCTTTCTTT	CASSLRGTGWSGTEAFF
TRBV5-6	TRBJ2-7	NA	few	TGTGCCAGCAGCCCGGGCAGGTTGGGCGAGCAGTACTTC	CASSPGRLGEQYF
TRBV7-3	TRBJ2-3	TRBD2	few	TGTGCCAGCAGCCCCAGCGGGACCACCACAGATACGCAGTATTTT	CASSPSGTTTDTQYF
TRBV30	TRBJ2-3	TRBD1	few	TGTGCCTGGAGATTAACAGGGGCAAGGCGGACAGATACGCAGTATTTT	CAWRLTGARRTDTQYF
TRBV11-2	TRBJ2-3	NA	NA	TGTGCCAGCAGCTTATTAGAGCTACGCACAGATACGCAGTATTTT	CASSLLELRTDTQYF
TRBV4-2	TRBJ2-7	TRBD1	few	TGTGCCAGCAGCCAAGATATTTCGCAGTCGAGGACAGGGGGCTTTTACGAGCAGTACTTC	CASSQDISQSRTGGFYEQYF
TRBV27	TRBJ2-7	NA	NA	TGTGCCAGCAGTCCTATCGGGTCCTTCTACGAGCAGTACTTC	CASSPIGSFYEQYF
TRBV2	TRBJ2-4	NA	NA	TGTGCCAGCAGTGCCGGCCCGTACCGTTCCCAAAACATTCAGTACTTC	CASSAGPYRSQNIQYF
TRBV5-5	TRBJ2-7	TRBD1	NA	TGTGCCAGCAGCCCGAGACAGGGTCCTACCTACGAGCAGTACTTC	CASSPRQGPTYEQYF